This T cell receptor beta chain was sequenced during a study of shared clonotypes between healthy human individuals. General observations from the study: It was only blood that was sampled, and tissue repertoires likely differ. Among several donors, around 5% of naive CD4 clonotypes were found in common. The donor pool, a small one, limited the genetic and exposure-history diversity represented.

J was trimmed by 1 base and V by 5 bases; bases with no gene match: 9. Germline V gene sequence: CDR1 LNHDA, CDR2 SQIVND (reference sequence). The length of the CDR3 is 16 residues. Using immunoSEQ multiplex PCR, the repertoire was profiled, and TCRdb retains in-frame clones only, with some absent. The table lists 1 million to 1.3 million clones, more than 75% of them singletons. This clone was observed a few times. The antigen remains undetermined. Study donors comprised healthy, HIV-negative adults devoid of recent acute infection or vaccination. The sequence was obtained from a man aged 18-30 years in good health. Some clones in this sample may be carry-over from other donors' samples. The chain is built from TRBV19 and TRBJ1-2; 8 bases align to TRBD1. The sequenced sample consisted of memory CD4+ T cells from PBMCs. Subset defined: CD45RA-negative fraction. In nucleotides, the CDR3 is TGTGCCAGTAGTGAGCGCCGGGACAGGAATAACTATGGCTACACCTTC. Translated: CASSERRDRNNYGYTF. The entire variable domain, with the rest obtained from reference TRBV19 and TRBJ1-2, is as follows: DGGITQSPKYLFRKEGQNVTLSCEQNLNHDAMYWYRQDPGQGLRLIYYSQIVNDFQKGDIAEGYSVSREKKESFPLTVTSAQKNPTAFYLCASSERRDRNNYGYTFGSGTRLTVV.